The 27 T cell receptor beta chains below all came from one sample that was sequenced in a study of blood T cell repertoires in COVID-19. Clones were read by immunoSEQ multiplex PCR, and TCRdb kept only the in-frame ones, dropping some. The sample has about 38,000 clones, 80% to 85% seen once. The source material was peripheral blood. The receptors shown here come from a man in his 60s with COVID-19, enrolled during active disease.

The sample holds one count of this clone. This sample also contains other DNA sequences that code for the same CDR3. The V call is TRBV27, the J call TRBJ1-6; possible D gene TRBD1, 5 bases. V was cut by 3 bases and J by 8 bases, with 8 bases left in between. CDR1 and CDR2 (germline): MNHEY, SMNVEV (reference sequence). The CDR3 spans 13 residues. CDR3 in DNA: TGTGCCAGCAGTTTGAAACAGGATTCACCCCTCCACTTT. Translating gives CASSLKQDSPLHF.

This clone appeared a few times. The chain combines TRBV30 with TRBJ1-5, with TRBD1 as a possible D gene (6 bases). The CDR3 is 14 residues long. V was shortened by 3 bases and J by 5 bases, with 14 bases between the two germline ends. Germline CDR1 GTSNPN, CDR2 SVGIG (reference sequence). CDR3 residues: CAWRSGGRDQPQHF. As DNA, the CDR3 is TGTGCCTGGAGATCCGGGGGGCGCGATCAGCCCCAGCATTTT.

The V and J genes are TRBV30 and TRBJ2-1; TRBD2 matches 12 bases. This CDR3 has 15 residues. With V trimmed by 3 bases and J by 10 bases, 10 bases remained unmatched. Germline V gene lookup returns CDR1 GTSNPN and CDR2 SVGIG (reference sequence). CDR3 sequence: CAWSKGLAGIREQFF. CDR3 bases: TGTGCCTGGAGCAAAGGACTAGCGGGAATCAGAGAGCAGTTCTTC.

The chain uses TRBV5-1 and TRBJ1-1, with 9 positions matching TRBD1. J gave up 3 bases and V 4 bases, and 13 bases lay outside the gene matches. The CDR3 spans 17 residues. CDR1 is SGHRS and CDR2 is YFSETQ in the germline V gene. The CDR3 sequence: CASSRGQGGLGDTEAFF. CDR3 DNA: TGCGCCAGCAGCCGGGGACAGGGAGGCCTAGGGGACACTGAAGCTTTCTTT. Full variable domain (rest looked up from reference TRBV5-1 and TRBJ1-1): KAGVTQTPRYLIKTRGQQVTLSCSPISGHRSVSWYQQTPGQGLQFLFEYFSETQRNKGNFPGRFSGRQFSNSRSEMNVSTLELGDSALYLCASSRGQGGLGDTEAFFGQGTRLTVV.

The chain carries TRBV6-4 and TRBJ1-4; D not certain. Looked up from germline, CDR1 is MRHNA and CDR2 is SNTAGT. CDR3 length: 13 residues. V was clipped by 6 bases and J by 8 bases, with 13 bases between them. The CDR3 here is CASSSLGGEKLFF. The DNA for the CDR3 is TGTGCCAGCAGCTCCCTAGGAGGGGAAAAACTGTTTTTT.

The chain employs TRBV20-1 and TRBJ1-1, with D perhaps TRBD1 (6 bases). Germline-derived CDR1 and CDR2 are DFQATT and SNEGSKA (reference sequence). The CDR3 runs to 17 residues. V was cut by 3 bases and J by 0 bases, with 20 bases left in between. The CDR3 is CSASISGDRRMNTEAFF. The CDR3 nucleotides are TGCAGTGCTAGTATAAGTGGTGACAGGCGGATGAACACTGAAGCTTTCTTT.

The genes are TRBV4-3 and TRBJ1-2; 8 bases fit TRBD1. This CDR3 spans 14 amino acids. CDR1 and CDR2 from the germline V gene are LGHNA and YSLEER. V shed 5 bases and J 4 bases; nucleotides not matched to a gene: 6. The CDR3 DNA sequence: TGCGCCAGCAGCTACCAGGGGGCCGCCTATGGCTACACCTTC. This codes for CASSYQGAAYGYTF.

The chain combines TRBV2 with TRBJ2-2; 9 nucleotides align to TRBD1. From germline, CDR1 is SNHLY and CDR2 FYNNEI. Trimming took 8 bases from V and 3 from J; bases not matched to a gene: 4. The CDR3 is 14 residues long. In DNA, the CDR3 is TGTGCCAGCGGGGGACAGGGATACACCGGGGAGCTGTTTTTT. Translation: CASGGQGYTGELFF.

CDR3 sequence reads: CASSVGRVTYNEQFF. The CDR3 DNA reads TGTGCCAGCAGCGTAGGCAGGGTAACCTACAATGAGCAGTTCTTC. V is TRBV9 and J is TRBJ2-1; D may be TRBD1 (5 bases). In germline, CDR1 is SGDLS, CDR2 YYNGEE. Trimming removed 0 bases from V and 2 bases from J, with 9 bases in between. CDR3 length: 15 residues.

V gene TRBV19 combines with J gene TRBJ2-1, with 10 bases identical to TRBD2. The V gene's germline CDR1 is LNHDA and CDR2 SQIVND (reference sequence). The CDR3 sequence is 18 residues long. The trim removed 3 bases at V and 7 bases at J, leaving 15 bases unmatched. The CDR3 region is CASSIRGAGGLLGNEQFF. CDR3 DNA sequence: TGTGCCAGTAGTATTAGAGGAGCGGGAGGGCTACTAGGGAATGAGCAGTTCTTC.

V usage is TRBV7-9 and J usage is TRBJ1-5; no clear D gene. CDR1 is SEHNR and CDR2 is FQNEAQ in the germline V gene (reference sequence). V lost 4 bases, J lost 5 bases, and 6 bases lay in between. The CDR3 consists of 12 residues. Here the CDR3 reads CASSSQDQPQHF. The CDR3 coding sequence is TGTGCCAGCAGCTCACAAGATCAGCCCCAGCATTTT.

V and J are TRBV7-9 and TRBJ2-2; 8 nucleotides agree with TRBD1. Germline values: CDR1 SEHNR, CDR2 FQNEAQ (reference sequence). Unmatched junction bases numbered 5, after V lost 5 bases and J lost 0 bases. This CDR3 has 16 amino acids. For the CDR3, the DNA is TGTGCCAGCAGCATCGGACAGGGCTCGAACACCGGGGAGCTGTTTTTT. Translated: CASSIGQGSNTGELFF.

This clone appeared once. The rearrangement joins TRBV29-1 to TRBJ1-1; D is ambiguous. Deletions cut 6 bases from V and 0 bases from J, with 17 bases between. The CDR3 loop spans 15 amino acids. Germline V lookup: CDR1 SQVTM, CDR2 ANQGSEA. This CDR3 is CSVFRYSGMNTEAFF. The DNA of the CDR3 is TGCAGCGTATTCAGGTATAGTGGAATGAACACTGAAGCTTTCTTT.

This chain links TRBV5-1 with TRBJ1-6; 8 bases agree with TRBD1. V lost 3 bases, J lost 8 bases, and 13 bases stayed unmatched. CDR1 is SGHRS and CDR2 is YFSETQ in the germline V gene. This CDR3 has 17 residues. DNA for the CDR3: TGCGCCAGCAGCTCCTCCCCCAAAGGACAGGGAGATTCACCCCTCCACTTT. Translated: CASSSSPKGQGDSPLHF.

The V and J genes are TRBV14 and TRBJ1-5, with a tentative D call TRBD1 (5 bases). Germline lookup yields CDR1 SGHDN and CDR2 FVKESK. The germline V and J ends were trimmed by 5 bases and 0 bases, with 11 bases remaining between them. CDR3 length equals 15 residues. CDR3 in DNA: TGTGCCAGCAGCTTACAGGAGTATAGCAATCAGCCCCAGCATTTT. Translating it yields CASSLQEYSNQPQHF. The full variable domain, in which reference TRBV14 and TRBJ1-5 provide the parts outside the CDR3, is EAGVTQFPSHSVIEKGQTVTLRCDPISGHDNLYWYRRVMGKEIKFLLHFVKESKQDESGMPNNRFLAERTGGTYSTLKVQPAELEDSGVYFCASSLQEYSNQPQHFGDGTRLSIL.

The chain has TRBV2 and TRBJ1-2, with 10 bases fitting TRBD1. V lost 8 bases and J lost 2; bases outside the gene matches: 5. Germline lookup yields CDR1 SNHLY and CDR2 FYNNEI. The CDR3 spans 14 residues. The CDR3 is CASSGTGVNYGYTF. The CDR3 bases are TGTGCCAGCTCCGGGACAGGGGTAAACTATGGCTACACCTTC.

V gene TRBV18 combines with J gene TRBJ1-1; the D gene is possibly TRBD1 (6 bases). The germline gives CDR1 KGHSH, CDR2 LQKENI. With 4 bases removed from V and 0 bases from J, the gap between germline ends came to 9 bases. This CDR3 has 14 residues. Here the CDR3 reads CASSRTVLNTEAFF. The CDR3 DNA reads TGTGCCAGCTCACGGACAGTCTTGAACACTGAAGCTTTCTTT.

This rearrangement joins TRBV5-1 to TRBJ2-2; weak D call: TRBD1 (6 bases). From germline, CDR1 is SGHRS and CDR2 YFSETQ. The CDR3 contains 21 residues. Trimming pared 1 base from V and 2 bases from J, leaving 27 bases between. CDR3 in amino acids: CASSLTLGSASGTSNTGELFF. The CDR3 coding sequence is TGCGCCAGCAGCTTGACTCTAGGGTCTGCGTCGGGGACAAGTAACACCGGGGAGCTGTTTTTT.

The V gene is TRBV25-1, the J gene TRBJ2-1, with unresolved D. Trimming left V 2 bases short and J 10 bases short, with 6 bases between. The CDR3 runs 11 residues. Germline V gives CDR1 MGHDK, CDR2 SYGVNS. CDR3 residues: CASSEVQEQFF. For the CDR3, the DNA is TGTGCCAGCAGTGAAGTACAGGAGCAGTTCTTC.

The chain carries TRBV27 and TRBJ2-1; TRBD2 matches 12 bases. Germline lookup yields CDR1 MNHEY and CDR2 SMNVEV (reference sequence). The CDR3 is made up of 15 amino acids. The junction had 6 bases not matched to a gene; V was cut back by 3 bases and J by 9 bases. CDR3 nucleotide sequence: TGTGCCAGCAGTTTGTCGACTAGCGGGAGATCTGAGCAGTTCTTC. Its translation: CASSLSTSGRSEQFF.

V and J are TRBV6-5 and TRBJ2-2, with TRBD1 matching over 9 bases. The germline V gene encodes CDR1 MNHEY and CDR2 SVGAGI. The CDR3 runs to 16 residues. V dropped 3 bases and J dropped 6; count of bases not matched to a gene: 8. CDR3 residues: CASSYQQGAIPGELFF. In DNA, the CDR3 is TGTGCCAGCAGTTATCAACAGGGGGCGATACCCGGGGAGCTGTTTTTT.

The J gene is TRBJ2-5, the V gene TRBV7-2; a weak D match, TRBD1 (7 bases). V was clipped by 5 bases and J by 5 bases, with 18 bases between them. This CDR3 comprises 15 residues. The germline V gene encodes CDR1 SGHTA and CDR2 FQGNSA. The chain's CDR3 is CASSAGQAGLETQYF. The CDR3 nucleotides are TGTGCCAGCAGCGCAGGACAGGCGGGATTGGAGACCCAGTACTTC.

The chain joins TRBV18 to TRBJ2-5, with 7 bases that match TRBD1. Trimming at V came to 3 bases and at J to 4 bases, leaving 8 bases not matched to a gene. There are 15 residues in the CDR3. Germline V gene data show CDR1 as KGHSH and CDR2 as LQKENI. The CDR3 region is CASSPLTGVAETQYF. The CDR3 DNA follows: TGTGCCAGCTCACCCCTAACAGGGGTTGCAGAGACCCAGTACTTC.

The rearrangement links TRBV19 to TRBJ2-1, with a weak D call TRBD2 (5 bases). The CDR3 length is 14 residues. V shed 0 bases and J shed 6 bases, with 9 bases lying between them. CDR1 and CDR2 (germline): LNHDA, SQIVND (reference sequence). Here the CDR3 DNA reads TGTGCCAGTAGTATAGATAGGACTGTCAATGAGCAGTTCTTC. The encoded protein is CASSIDRTVNEQFF.

The genes are TRBV11-2 and TRBJ1-2, with 9 bases matching TRBD1. V trimming: 4 bases; J trimming: 0 bases; junction bases outside the gene matches: 9. The CDR3 loop spans 17 amino acids. Looked up from germline, CDR1 is SGHAT and CDR2 is FQNNGV. DNA of the CDR3: TGTGCCAGCAGCTCGGGACAGGGCAGACCTCCTAACTATGGCTACACCTTC. Amino acids: CASSSGQGRPPNYGYTF.

This clone has just one count. The chain employs TRBV24-1 and TRBJ1-2; 7 bases agree with TRBD1. The CDR3 is made up of 12 amino acids. After removal of 5 bases from V and 7 bases from J, the junction contained 3 bases not matched to a gene. Germline CDR1 reads KGHDR; CDR2 reads SFDVKD. The CDR3 protein is CATSAPGGGYTF. The CDR3, as DNA: TGTGCCACCAGTGCCCCAGGGGGTGGCTACACCTTC.

The J gene is TRBJ2-3, the V gene TRBV6-5; 8 bases align to TRBD1. The CDR3 is 12 residues long. V lost 9 bases to trimming and J lost 5 bases; unmatched junction nucleotides: 4. Germline V gives CDR1 MNHEY, CDR2 SVGAGI. CDR3 amino acids: CASGQGEDTQYF. CDR3 DNA: TGTGCCAGTGGACAGGGTGAAGATACGCAGTATTTT.